The 22 T cell receptor beta chains presented below share a single source sample, sequenced in a study of T cells in narcolepsy. TCRdb's table, derived via immunoSEQ multiplex PCR, lists solely in-frame clones and lacks some. Found here are tens of thousands of clones, approximately 83% of them singletons; the top ten hold 0.7% to 0.75%. The sequenced sample was CD45RA- memory CD4+ T cells from PBMCs. Every receptor here comes from a human donor with narcolepsy.

The J gene is TRBJ1-2, the V gene TRBV21-1. TRBV21-1 is shown as a pseudogene. The CDR3 extends over 16 amino acids. The CDR3 nucleotides are TGTGCCAGCAGCACCCCCGGACACGGGACGGACTATGGCTACACCTTC. Translating gives CASSTPGHGTDYGYTF.

The chain has TRBV5-5 and TRBJ2-7, with D perhaps given as TRBD1 or TRBD2 (5 bases each). Germline values: CDR1 SGHKS, CDR2 YYEKEE (reference sequence). There are 12 residues in the CDR3. The V gene lost 3 bases and the J gene lost 6 bases, with 10 bases spanning the gap. The CDR3 spells CASSSGTAEQYF. In nucleotides, the CDR3 is TGTGCCAGCAGCTCCGGGACGGCCGAGCAGTACTTC.

Worth noting for this clone: At one end, the junction sequence differs from germline, possibly due to a read error. V is TRBV28 and J is TRBJ2-2; TRBD2 aligns across 11 bases. CDR1 and CDR2 (germline): MDHEN, SYDVKM. CDR3 size: 17 residues. CDR3: CASRPSGRTSNTGELFF. The CDR3 bases are TGTGCCAGCAGGCCTAGCGGGAGGACGTCGAATACCGGGGAGCTGTTTTTT. Filled out from reference TRBV28 and TRBJ2-2, the complete variable domain reads DVKVTQSSRYLVKRTGEKVFLECVQDMDHENMFWYRQDPGLGLRLIYFSYDVKMKEKGDIPEGYSVSREKKERFSLILESASTNQTSMYLCASRPSGRTSNTGELFFGEGSRLTVL.

V is TRBV2 and J is TRBJ1-1, with D hard to call. This CDR3 contains 14 residues. Germline lookup yields CDR1 SNHLY and CDR2 FYNNEI. V was pared by 6 bases and J by 1 base, with 12 bases between. This CDR3 reads CASSKLSGNTEAFF. In DNA, the CDR3 is TGTGCCAGCAGCAAATTGAGCGGGAACACTGAAGCTTTCTTT. Complete variable domain (other parts from reference TRBV2 and TRBJ1-1): EPEVTQTPSHQVTQMGQEVILRCVPISNHLYFYWYRQILGQKVEFLVSFYNNEISEKSEIFDDQFSVERPDGSNFTLKIRSTKLEDSAMYFCASSKLSGNTEAFFGQGTRLTVV.

CDR3 sequence: CASRSGASYEQYF. The CDR3 bases are TGTGCCAGCAGGAGCGGGGCAAGCTACGAGCAGTACTTC. The genes are TRBV28 and TRBJ2-7; 7 bases agree with TRBD2. The CDR3 is 13 residues long. CDR1 is MDHEN and CDR2 is SYDVKM in the germline V gene. The J segment lost 3 bases and the V segment lost 6 bases, leaving 5 bases of the junction unmatched.

This chain uses TRBV7-9 with TRBJ1-5, with 7 positions matching TRBD1. The length of the CDR3 is 17 residues. V trimming: 1 base; J trimming: 0 bases; junction bases outside the gene matches: 6. The germline gives CDR1 SEHNR, CDR2 FQNEAQ (reference sequence). CDR3 amino acids: CASSLGGQRYSNQPQHF. The CDR3 bases are TGTGCCAGCAGCTTAGGGGGACAGCGTTATAGCAATCAGCCCCAGCATTTT.

The CDR3 region is CASSQHGLAANNEQFF. Here the CDR3 DNA reads TGTGCCAGCAGCCAACACGGACTAGCGGCCAACAATGAGCAGTTCTTC. The gene calls are TRBV2 and TRBJ2-1; 10 nucleotides agree with TRBD2. With 6 bases clipped from V and 5 bases from J, the junction kept 10 bases outside the gene matches. The CDR3 has 16 amino acids. Germline loops: CDR1 SNHLY, CDR2 FYNNEI.

This clone has a handful of counts. This chain links TRBV5-1 with TRBJ2-5, with D perhaps TRBD2 (5 bases). The CDR3 length is 15 residues. Germline V lookup: CDR1 SGHRS, CDR2 YFSETQ. The ends were cut back, 6 bases at V and 0 bases at J, with 15 bases in the middle. CDR3 bases: TGCGCCAGCACAGGTCGTGTCGGGGACCAAGAGACCCAGTACTTC. It encodes CASTGRVGDQETQYF.

The chain uses TRBV5-4 and TRBJ2-1; no reliable D call. From germline, CDR1 is SGHNT and CDR2 YYREEE (reference sequence). This CDR3 is built from 12 residues. Trimming took 1 base from V and 10 from J, leaving 9 bases between them. The CDR3 protein is CASSLSVGEQFF. The CDR3 nucleotides read TGTGCCAGCAGCTTGTCCGTGGGGGAGCAGTTCTTC. Full variable domain (rest looked up from reference TRBV5-4 and TRBJ2-1): ETGVTQSPTHLIKTRGQQVTLRCSSQSGHNTVSWYQQALGQGPQFIFQYYREEENGRGNFPPRFSGLQFPNYSSELNVNALELDDSALYLCASSLSVGEQFFGPGTRLTVL.

The V and J genes are TRBV5-1 and TRBJ1-2; D unresolved. This CDR3 comprises 15 residues. Germline V gives CDR1 SGHRS, CDR2 YFSETQ. Trimming stripped 4 bases from V and 3 bases from J, with 16 bases between. The CDR3 DNA reads TGCGCCAGCAGCCTTGACACCGGGTCCTACTATGGCTACACCTTC. Its protein is CASSLDTGSYYGYTF.

This chain connects TRBV9 to TRBJ1-3; D is perhaps TRBD1 (6 bases). V was pared by 0 bases and J by 0 bases, with 19 bases between. The CDR3 has 19 amino acids. Germline V gives CDR1 SGDLS, CDR2 YYNGEE. The CDR3 sequence: CASSVARTAPDSSGNTIYF. The CDR3 coding sequence is TGTGCCAGCAGCGTAGCGCGGACAGCCCCCGATTCCTCTGGAAACACCATATATTTT.

J is TRBJ2-7 and V is TRBV6-5; 10 positions agree with TRBD2. The CDR3 loop spans 13 amino acids. J was trimmed by 5 bases and V by 10 bases; bases with no gene match: 8. Germline lookup yields CDR1 MNHEY and CDR2 SVGAGI. CDR3 in amino acids: CATRGTSGNEQYF. In DNA form, the CDR3 reads TGTGCCACCCGAGGAACTAGCGGGAACGAGCAGTACTTC.

This clone appeared a single time. The chain carries TRBV6-1 and TRBJ1-2; 7 bases line up with TRBD1. The CDR3 extends over 14 amino acids. V dropped 2 bases and J dropped 6; count of bases not matched to a gene: 6. The germline V gene has CDR1 MNHNS and CDR2 SASEGT. The CDR3 region has the DNA TGTGCCAGCAGTGAATCGGCAGGGGGTAATGGCTACACCTTC. Its protein is CASSESAGGNGYTF.

As regards this clone: Other nucleotide sequences in the sample specify the same CDR3. The chain carries TRBV28 and TRBJ2-4; D possibly corresponds to TRBD1 (5 bases). The CDR3 spans 15 residues. V was clipped by 7 bases and J by 0 bases, with 13 bases between them. Germline-derived CDR1 and CDR2 are MDHEN and SYDVKM. CDR3 nucleotides: TGTGCCAGCACCCCCTCTCAGGGAGCCAAAAACATTCAGTACTTC. Amino acid sequence: CASTPSQGAKNIQYF.

The chain has TRBV10-3 and TRBJ2-3, with D possibly called TRBD1 or TRBD2 (5 bases each). Between the trimmed V and J ends, which lost 0 bases and 2 bases, there was a span of 9 bases. CDR1 is ENHRY and CDR2 is SYGVKD in the germline V gene. This CDR3 comprises 15 residues. DNA for the CDR3: TGTGCCATCAGTGAGTCGACTGGGACCACAGATACGCAGTATTTT. Translation gives CAISESTGTTDTQYF.

The gene calls are TRBV18 and TRBJ2-7; no reliable D call. CDR1 is KGHSH, CDR2 LQKENI, per germline. The V end lost 5 bases, the J end lost 3 bases, and 8 bases lay between the germline ends. There are 12 residues in the CDR3. The CDR3 nucleotides read TGTGCCAGCTCATTAGGCCGCTACGAGCAGTACTTC. This encodes CASSLGRYEQYF.

This CDR3 reads CASSLGQGLGANEKLFF. Written as DNA, the CDR3 is TGTGCCAGCAGCTTGGGACAGGGGTTAGGAGCTAATGAAAAACTGTTTTTT. This chain joins TRBV5-8 and TRBJ1-4; 8 bases fit TRBD1. This CDR3 spans 17 amino acids. Germline V gives CDR1 SGHTS, CDR2 YDEGEE. J was trimmed by 3 bases and V by 0 bases; bases with no gene match: 7.

CDR3 loop: CASSSSGRSDNEQFF. In DNA form, the CDR3 reads TGTGCCAGCAGCTCTAGCGGGAGAAGTGACAATGAGCAGTTCTTC. The rearrangement joins TRBV7-9 to TRBJ2-1; 10 nucleotides match TRBD2. Trimming cost V 4 bases and J 5 bases; bases outside gene matches: 5. This CDR3 has 15 residues. Germline V CDR1 and CDR2: SEHNR, FQNEAQ (reference sequence).

J is TRBJ2-4 and V is TRBV15, with D possibly being TRBD1 or TRBD2 (6 bases each). CDR1 is LNHNV and CDR2 is YYDKDF in the germline V gene (reference sequence). Between the trimmed V and J ends, which lost 9 bases and 1 base, there was a span of 13 bases. This CDR3 has 14 residues. The CDR3 here is CATSGAGAKNIQYF. DNA of the CDR3: TGTGCCACTTCGGGGGCGGGGGCCAAAAACATTCAGTACTTC.

The chain recombines TRBV7-9 with TRBJ1-1; D is undetermined. The CDR3 has 12 amino acids. V shed 5 bases and J shed 10 bases, with 14 bases lying between them. Germline values: CDR1 SEHNR, CDR2 FQNEAQ (reference sequence). CDR3 protein: CASSRASTVAFF. For the CDR3, the DNA is TGTGCCAGCAGCCGTGCCTCGACGGTAGCTTTCTTT.

The chain has TRBV5-1 and TRBJ1-1; D is perhaps TRBD1 (5 bases). The germline V gene encodes CDR1 SGHRS and CDR2 YFSETQ. The CDR3 has 13 amino acids. Trimming removed 0 bases from V and 7 bases from J, with 10 bases in between. CDR3 region: CASSLAGDLEAFF. Here the CDR3 DNA reads TGCGCCAGCAGCTTGGCGGGGGATCTTGAAGCTTTCTTT.

This clone was seen a single time. The gene calls are TRBV2 and TRBJ2-7, with TRBD2 matching over 7 bases. Losses at the gene ends were 2 bases for V and 9 bases for J; bases not matched to a gene: 13. Germline V gene data show CDR1 as SNHLY and CDR2 as FYNNEI. The CDR3 covers 15 residues. The CDR3 bases are TGTGCCAGCAGTGAAATGGGAGGGCTACTACGTGGGCAGTACTTC. This gives the protein CASSEMGGLLRGQYF.